Below, one T cell receptor (beta chain) is given with its context. Its antigen is unknown. V gave up 5 bases and J gave up 6 bases, with 16 bases separating them. The CDR3 extends over 14 amino acids. Per the germline V gene, CDR1 is SNHLY and CDR2 is FYNNEI. This sample was taken from a study of T cells in Graves' hyperthyroidism and ophthalmopathy. Pregnant or lactating patients were excluded, as were those with uncontrolled infection or other autoimmune disease. Amplified regions were TCR beta CDR3 sequences from RNA transcripts. First-round RT-PCR of the TCR CDR3 relied on the HTBI primer set. TCRdb ran MiXCR on the multiplex PCR reads and lists one entry per CDR3 protein. This sample has hundreds of thousands of distinct CDR3 sequences, with 46% found just once. Study-wide results and limits: Within blood appeared most thyroid clonotypes that had expanded above 0.001.

This chain uses TRBV2 with TRBJ1-1, with D possibly being TRBD1 (5 bases). The sample was peripheral blood or thyroid tissue (not recorded which). This TCR was recovered from a woman between 18 and 29 years old with Graves' hyperthyroidism. Written as DNA, the CDR3 is TGTGCCAGCAGTTTGAAGGGGATAGCCGCTGAAGCTTTCTTT. Residues: CASSLKGIAAEAFF.